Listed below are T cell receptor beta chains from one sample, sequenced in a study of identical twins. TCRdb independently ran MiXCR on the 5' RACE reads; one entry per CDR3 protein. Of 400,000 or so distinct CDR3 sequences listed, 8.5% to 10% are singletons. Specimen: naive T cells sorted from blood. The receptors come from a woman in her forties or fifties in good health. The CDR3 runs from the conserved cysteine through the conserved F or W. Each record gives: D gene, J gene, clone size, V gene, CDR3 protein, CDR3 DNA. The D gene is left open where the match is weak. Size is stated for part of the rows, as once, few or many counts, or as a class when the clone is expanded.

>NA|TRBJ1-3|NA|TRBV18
CASSNQELSLAGNTIYF
TGTGCCAGCTCAAACCAAGAACTCTCTTTAGCTGGAAACACCATATATTTT
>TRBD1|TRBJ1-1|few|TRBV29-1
CSATGGGHTEAFF
TGCAGCGCAACAGGGGGAGGGCACACTGAAGCTTTCTTT
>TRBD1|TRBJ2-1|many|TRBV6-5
CASTADRVGEQFF
TGTGCCAGCACCGCGGACAGGGTTGGTGAGCAGTTCTTC
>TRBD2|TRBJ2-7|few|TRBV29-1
CSGGLGGAYEQYF
TGCAGCGGCGGCCTTGGGGGGGCCTACGAGCAGTACTTC
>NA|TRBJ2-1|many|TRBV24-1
CATSDFGRDEQFF
TGTGCCACCAGTGATTTCGGCAGGGACGAGCAGTTCTTC
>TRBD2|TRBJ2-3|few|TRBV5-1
CASSTGLAGLISTDTQYF
TGCGCCAGCAGCACCGGACTAGCGGGATTGATTAGCACAGATACGCAGTATTTT
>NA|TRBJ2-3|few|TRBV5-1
CASRSGRSSTDTQYF
TGCGCCAGCAGATCTGGCAGATCTAGCACAGATACGCAGTATTTT
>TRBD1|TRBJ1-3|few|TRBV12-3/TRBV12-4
CASSSGQGSRNTIYF
TGTGCCAGCAGTTCGGGACAGGGTTCGAGAAACACCATATATTTT
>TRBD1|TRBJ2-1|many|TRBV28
CASSSPRDSRVVNEQFF
TGTGCCAGCAGTTCGCCAAGGGACAGTAGGGTGGTTAATGAGCAGTTCTTC
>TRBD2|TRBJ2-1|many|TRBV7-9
CASSDRLARLNEQFF
TGTGCCAGCAGCGACCGACTAGCGCGACTAAATGAGCAGTTCTTC
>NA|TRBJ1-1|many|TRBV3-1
CASSQTAEAFF
TGTGCCAGCAGCCAGACAGCTGAAGCTTTCTTT
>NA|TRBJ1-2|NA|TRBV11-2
CASSSGTGIYGYTF
TGTGCCAGCAGCTCGGGGACGGGGATCTATGGCTACACCTTC
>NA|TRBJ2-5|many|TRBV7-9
CASSSFVGQETQYF
TGTGCCAGCAGCTCTTTCGTCGGTCAAGAGACCCAGTACTTC
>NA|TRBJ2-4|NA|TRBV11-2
CASSLGGGGLKNIQYF
TGTGCCAGCAGCTTAGGCGGAGGAGGACTTAAAAACATTCAGTACTTC
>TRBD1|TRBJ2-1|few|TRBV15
CATSRRDRVNEQFF
TGTGCCACCAGCAGAAGGGACAGGGTGAATGAGCAGTTCTTC
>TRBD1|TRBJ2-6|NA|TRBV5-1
CASSGGQIRNSGANVLTF
TGCGCCAGCAGCGGGGGACAGATCAGAAACTCTGGGGCCAACGTCCTGACTTTC
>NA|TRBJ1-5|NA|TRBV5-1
CASSLGDKPNNQPQHF
TGCGCCAGCAGCTTGGGGGACAAGCCGAATAATCAGCCCCAGCATTTT
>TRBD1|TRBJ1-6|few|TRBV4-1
CASSPTDRAGNSPLHF
TGCGCCAGCAGTCCCACGGACAGGGCGGGTAATTCACCCCTCCACTTT
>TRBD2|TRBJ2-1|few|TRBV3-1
CASSAGFSGSMNEQFF
TGTGCCAGCTCAGCCGGATTCAGCGGGAGTATGAATGAGCAGTTCTTC
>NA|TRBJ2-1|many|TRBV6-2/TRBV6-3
CASDGTPGEQFF
TGTGCCAGCGATGGGACTCCCGGTGAGCAGTTCTTC
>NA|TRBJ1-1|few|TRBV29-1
CSVERAGADTEAFF
TGCAGCGTAGAAAGGGCAGGGGCTGACACTGAAGCTTTCTTT
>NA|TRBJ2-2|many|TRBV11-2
CASSFTANTGELFF
TGTGCCAGCAGCTTTACAGCGAACACCGGGGAGCTGTTTTTT
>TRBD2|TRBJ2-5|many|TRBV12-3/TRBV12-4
CASTLVLAGGGETQYF
TGTGCCAGCACCCTCGTCCTAGCGGGAGGGGGAGAGACCCAGTACTTC
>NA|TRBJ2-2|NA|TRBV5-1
CASTVLRGATGELFF
TGCGCCAGCACCGTTCTCAGGGGCGCAACCGGGGAGCTGTTTTTT
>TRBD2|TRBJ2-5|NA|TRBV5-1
CASSSGLAGVIETQYF
TGCGCCAGCAGCTCGGGACTAGCGGGAGTTATAGAGACCCAGTACTTC
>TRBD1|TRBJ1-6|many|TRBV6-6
CASSLRGSPLHF
TGTGCCAGCAGCCTCAGGGGGTCACCCCTCCACTTT
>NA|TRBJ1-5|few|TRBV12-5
CASGLVLDQPQHF
TGTGCTAGTGGTTTGGTACTTGATCAGCCCCAGCATTTT
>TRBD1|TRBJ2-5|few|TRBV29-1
CSAVGQGATQYF
TGCAGCGCCGTGGGACAGGGCGCGACCCAGTACTTC
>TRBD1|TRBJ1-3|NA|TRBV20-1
CSASPPDRGGNTIYF
TGCAGTGCTAGTCCCCCCGACAGGGGTGGAAACACCATATATTTT
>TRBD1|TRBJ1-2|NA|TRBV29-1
CSVDTGTGAGYTF
TGCAGCGTTGACACCGGGACAGGGGCCGGCTACACCTTC
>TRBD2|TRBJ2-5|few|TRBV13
CASSITGTREETQYF
TGTGCCAGCAGCATAACCGGGACTAGAGAAGAGACCCAGTACTTC
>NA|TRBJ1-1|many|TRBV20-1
CSARDRTDGAAFF
TGCAGTGCTAGAGACAGGACAGACGGCGCGGCTTTCTTT
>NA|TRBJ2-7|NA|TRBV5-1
CASSPANSYEQYF
TGCGCCAGCAGTCCGGCCAACTCCTACGAGCAGTACTTC
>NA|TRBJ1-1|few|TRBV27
CASSSIGNTEAFF
TGTGCCAGCAGTTCCATAGGCAACACTGAAGCTTTCTTT
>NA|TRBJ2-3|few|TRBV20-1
CSAQRGSPTPTDTQYF
TGCAGTGCCCAGAGGGGGTCCCCAACCCCCACTGATACGCAGTATTTT